What follows are 3 T cell receptor beta chains derived from one specimen sequenced in a study of human T cells and chemical hapten exposure. TCRdb itself ran the RACE reads through MiXCR, one entry per CDR3 protein. The sample includes 150,000 to 200,000 distinct CDR3 sequences, more than 12% of them seen just once. Documented time point: patch test 1, 2 weeks after DPC sensitization. Treatment in this sample: therapeutic diphenylcyclopropenone sensitization with weekly scalp DPC. Sequenced material: whole blood, taken in connection with sensitization to the hapten diphenylcyclopropenone (DPC). These receptors came from a young woman with alopecia areata. Some clones in this sample may be carry-over from other donors' samples.

This clonotype was observed at least ten times. This chain joins TRBV10-2 and TRBJ2-2; D is unresolved. CDR1 and CDR2 from the germline V gene are WSHSY and SAAADI. The ends were cut back, 4 bases at V and 6 bases at J, with 3 bases in the middle. This CDR3 contains 11 residues. CDR3 in amino acids: CASSVAGELFF. CDR3 coding DNA: TGCGCCAGCAGTGTAGCCGGGGAGCTGTTTTTT.

This clonotype was picked up a small number of times. The rearrangement uses TRBV20-1 and TRBJ2-1; no definite D call. V dropped 3 bases and J dropped 6 bases, with 3 bases sitting between them. Germline V gene sequence: CDR1 DFQATT, CDR2 SNEGSKA (reference sequence). This CDR3 has 10 amino acids. Here the CDR3 DNA reads TGCAGTGCTAGGGTCAATGAGCAGTTCTTC. This encodes CSARVNEQFF.

In its sample, this clonotype was seen many times. This sequence joins TRBV5-4 and TRBJ1-1, with 7 nucleotides matching TRBD1. The ends lost 4 bases at V and 5 bases at J; junction bases unmatched: 5. The CDR3 spans 13 residues. The V gene's germline CDR1 is SGHNT and CDR2 YYREEE (reference sequence). CDR3 sequence reads: CASSPAQGTEAFF. As DNA, the CDR3 is TGTGCCAGCAGCCCTGCACAGGGGACTGAAGCTTTCTTT.